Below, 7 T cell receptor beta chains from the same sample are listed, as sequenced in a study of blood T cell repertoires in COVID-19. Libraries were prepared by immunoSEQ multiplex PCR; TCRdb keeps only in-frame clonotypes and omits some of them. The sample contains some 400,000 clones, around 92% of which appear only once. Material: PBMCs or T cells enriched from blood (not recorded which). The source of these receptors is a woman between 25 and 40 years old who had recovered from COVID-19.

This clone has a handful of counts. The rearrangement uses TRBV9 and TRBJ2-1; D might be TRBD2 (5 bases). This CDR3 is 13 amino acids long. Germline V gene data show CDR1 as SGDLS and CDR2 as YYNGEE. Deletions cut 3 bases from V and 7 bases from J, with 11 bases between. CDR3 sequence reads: CASSARGRNEQFF. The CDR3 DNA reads TGTGCCAGCAGCGCCCGAGGGCGGAATGAGCAGTTCTTC.

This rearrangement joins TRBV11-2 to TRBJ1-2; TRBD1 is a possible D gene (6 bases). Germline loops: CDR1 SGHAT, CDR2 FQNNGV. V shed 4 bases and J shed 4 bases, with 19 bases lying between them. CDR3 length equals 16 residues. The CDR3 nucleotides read TGTGCCAGCAGCTCCTTACGACGTGGGACAAGCTATGGCTACACCTTC. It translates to CASSSLRRGTSYGYTF. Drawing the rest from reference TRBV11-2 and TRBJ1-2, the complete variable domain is EAGVAQSPRYKIIEKRQSVAFWCNPISGHATLYWYQQILGQGPKLLIQFQNNGVVDDSQLPKDRFSAERLKGVDSTLKIQPAKLEDSAVYLCASSSLRRGTSYGYTFGSGTRLTVV.

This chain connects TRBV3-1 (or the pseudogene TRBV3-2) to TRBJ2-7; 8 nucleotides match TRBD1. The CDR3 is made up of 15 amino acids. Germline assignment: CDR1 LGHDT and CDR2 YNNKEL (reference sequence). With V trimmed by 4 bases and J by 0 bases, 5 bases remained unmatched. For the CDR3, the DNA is TGTGCCAGCAGCCGGAGACAGGGGAGCTCCTACGAGCAGTACTTC. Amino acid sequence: CASSRRQGSSYEQYF.

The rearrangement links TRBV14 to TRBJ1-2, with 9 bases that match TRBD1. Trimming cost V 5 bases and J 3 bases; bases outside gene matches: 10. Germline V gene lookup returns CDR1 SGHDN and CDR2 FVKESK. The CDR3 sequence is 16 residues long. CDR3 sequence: CASSETGTGTYYGYTF. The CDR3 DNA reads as TGTGCCAGCAGCGAAACCGGGACAGGGACTTACTATGGCTACACCTTC.

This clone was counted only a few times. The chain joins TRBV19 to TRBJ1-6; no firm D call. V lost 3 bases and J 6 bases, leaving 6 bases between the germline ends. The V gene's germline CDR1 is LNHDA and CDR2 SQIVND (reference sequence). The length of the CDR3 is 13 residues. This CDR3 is CASSIFSNSPLHF. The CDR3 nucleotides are TGTGCCAGTAGTATTTTTAGTAATTCACCCCTCCACTTT.

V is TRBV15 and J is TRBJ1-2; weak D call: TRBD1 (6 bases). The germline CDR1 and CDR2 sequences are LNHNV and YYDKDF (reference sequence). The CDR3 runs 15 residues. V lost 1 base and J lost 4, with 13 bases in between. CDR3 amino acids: CATSRARGGLYGYTF. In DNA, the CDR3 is TGTGCCACCAGCAGAGCCCGGGGGGGGCTCTATGGCTACACCTTC.

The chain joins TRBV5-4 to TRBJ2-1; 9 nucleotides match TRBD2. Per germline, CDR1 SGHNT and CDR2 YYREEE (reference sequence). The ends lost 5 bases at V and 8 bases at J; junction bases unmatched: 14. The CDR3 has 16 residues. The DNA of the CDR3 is TGTGCCAGCAGGCCTAGGACTAGCGCGTCTGAGGATGAGCAGTTCTTC. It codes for CASRPRTSASEDEQFF.